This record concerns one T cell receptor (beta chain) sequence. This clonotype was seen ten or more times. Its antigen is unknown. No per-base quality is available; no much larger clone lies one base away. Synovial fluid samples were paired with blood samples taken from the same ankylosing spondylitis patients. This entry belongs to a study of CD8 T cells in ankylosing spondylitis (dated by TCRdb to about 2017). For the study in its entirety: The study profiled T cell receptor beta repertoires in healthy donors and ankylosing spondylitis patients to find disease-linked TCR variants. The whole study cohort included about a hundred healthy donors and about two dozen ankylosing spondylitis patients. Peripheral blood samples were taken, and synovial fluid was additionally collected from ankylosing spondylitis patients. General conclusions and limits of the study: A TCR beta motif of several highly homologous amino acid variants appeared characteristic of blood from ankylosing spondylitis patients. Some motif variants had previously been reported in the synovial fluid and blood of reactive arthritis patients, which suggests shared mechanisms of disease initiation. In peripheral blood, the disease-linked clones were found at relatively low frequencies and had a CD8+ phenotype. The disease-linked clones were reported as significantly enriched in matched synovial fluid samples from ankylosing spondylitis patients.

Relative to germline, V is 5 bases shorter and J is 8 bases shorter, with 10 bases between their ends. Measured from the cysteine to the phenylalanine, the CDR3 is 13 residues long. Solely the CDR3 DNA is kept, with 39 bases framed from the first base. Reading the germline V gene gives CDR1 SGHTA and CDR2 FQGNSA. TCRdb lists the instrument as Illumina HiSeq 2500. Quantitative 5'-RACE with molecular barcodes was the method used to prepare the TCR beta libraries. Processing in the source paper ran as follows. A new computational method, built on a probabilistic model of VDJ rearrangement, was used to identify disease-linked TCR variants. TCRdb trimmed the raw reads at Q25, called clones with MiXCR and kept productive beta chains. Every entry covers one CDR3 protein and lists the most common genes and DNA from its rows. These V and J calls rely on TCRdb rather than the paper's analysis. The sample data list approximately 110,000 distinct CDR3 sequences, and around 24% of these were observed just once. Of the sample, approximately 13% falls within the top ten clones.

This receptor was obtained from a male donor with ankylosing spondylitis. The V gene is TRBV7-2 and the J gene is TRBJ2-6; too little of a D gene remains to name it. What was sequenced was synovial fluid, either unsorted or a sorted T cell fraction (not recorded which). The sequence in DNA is TGTGCCAGCAGCGCCTCTTCCACCAACGTCCTGACTTTC. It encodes CASSASSTNVLTF.